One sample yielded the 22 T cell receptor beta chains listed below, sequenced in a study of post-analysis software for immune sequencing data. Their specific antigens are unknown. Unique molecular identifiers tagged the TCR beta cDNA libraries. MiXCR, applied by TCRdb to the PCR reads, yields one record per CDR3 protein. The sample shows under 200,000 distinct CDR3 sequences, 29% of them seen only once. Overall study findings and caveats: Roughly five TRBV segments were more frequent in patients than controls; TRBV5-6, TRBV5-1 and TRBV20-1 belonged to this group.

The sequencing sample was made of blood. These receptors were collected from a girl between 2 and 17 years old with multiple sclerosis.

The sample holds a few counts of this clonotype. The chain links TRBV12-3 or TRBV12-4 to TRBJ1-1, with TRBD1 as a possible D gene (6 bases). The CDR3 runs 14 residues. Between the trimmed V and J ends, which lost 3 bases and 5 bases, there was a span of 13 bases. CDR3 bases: TGTGCCAGCAGTTTGGCAGGGGCGCCGACTGAAGCTTTCTTT. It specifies CASSLAGAPTEAFF.

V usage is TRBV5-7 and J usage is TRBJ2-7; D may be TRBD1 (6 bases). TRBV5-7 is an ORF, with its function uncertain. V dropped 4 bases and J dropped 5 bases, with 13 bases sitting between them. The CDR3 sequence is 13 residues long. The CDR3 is CASSPQGFHEQYF. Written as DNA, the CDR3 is TGTGCCAGCAGCCCACAGGGTTTCCACGAGCAGTACTTC.

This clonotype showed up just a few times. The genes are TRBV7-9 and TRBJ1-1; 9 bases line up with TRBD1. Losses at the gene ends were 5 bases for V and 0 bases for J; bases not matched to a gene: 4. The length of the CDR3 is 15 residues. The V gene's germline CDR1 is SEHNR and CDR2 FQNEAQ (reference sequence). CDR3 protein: CASSPGQGMNTEAFF. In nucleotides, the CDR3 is TGTGCCAGCAGCCCGGGACAGGGAATGAACACTGAAGCTTTCTTT.

The CDR3 spells CASSQDFGRYCGYTF. CDR3 DNA: TGTGCCAGCAGCCAAGATTTCGGCAGATACTGTGGCTACACCTTC. This chain uses TRBV3-1 with TRBJ1-2; the D is unclear. CDR3 length equals 15 residues. V was clipped by 0 bases and J by 7 bases, with 15 bases between them. Germline V gives CDR1 LGHDT, CDR2 YNNKEL (reference sequence).

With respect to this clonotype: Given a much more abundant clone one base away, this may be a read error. Written as DNA, the CDR3 is TGCCCGACCACTAGCGGGAGAGGCGGTAAGCAGTTCTTC. This translates into CPTTSGRGGKQFF. This chain joins TRBV27 and TRBJ2-1, with 11 bases fitting TRBD2. CDR3 length: 13 amino acids. The germline V gene encodes CDR1 MNHEY and CDR2 SMNVEV (reference sequence).

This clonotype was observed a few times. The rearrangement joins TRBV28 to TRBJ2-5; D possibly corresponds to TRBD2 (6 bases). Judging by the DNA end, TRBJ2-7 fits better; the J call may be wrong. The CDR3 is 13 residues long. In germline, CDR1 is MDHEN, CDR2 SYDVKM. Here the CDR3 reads CASRRPGEREQYF. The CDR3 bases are TGTGCCAGCAGGAGACCGGGAGAGCGCGAGCAGTACTTC.

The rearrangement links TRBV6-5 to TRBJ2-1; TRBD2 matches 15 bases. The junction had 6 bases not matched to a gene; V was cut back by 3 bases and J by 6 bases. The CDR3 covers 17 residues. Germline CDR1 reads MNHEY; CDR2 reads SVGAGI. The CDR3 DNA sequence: TGTGCCAGCAGTTATCACGGACTAGCGGGAGGGTCCAATGAGCAGTTCTTC. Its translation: CASSYHGLAGGSNEQFF.

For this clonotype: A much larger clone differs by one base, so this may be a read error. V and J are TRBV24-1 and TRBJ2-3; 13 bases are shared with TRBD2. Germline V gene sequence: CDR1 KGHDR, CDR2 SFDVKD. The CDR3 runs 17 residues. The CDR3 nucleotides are TGTGTCACCAGTGATTTGGGGACTAGCGGGATTTCGGATACGCAGTATTTT. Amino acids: CVTSDLGTSGISDTQYF.

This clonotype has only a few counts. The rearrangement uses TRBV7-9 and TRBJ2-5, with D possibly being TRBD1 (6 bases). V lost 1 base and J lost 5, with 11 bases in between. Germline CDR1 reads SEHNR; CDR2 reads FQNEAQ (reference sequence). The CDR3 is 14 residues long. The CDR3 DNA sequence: TGTGCCAGCAGCTTAGATGGGGGCGGCGAGACCCAGTACTTC. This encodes CASSLDGGGETQYF.

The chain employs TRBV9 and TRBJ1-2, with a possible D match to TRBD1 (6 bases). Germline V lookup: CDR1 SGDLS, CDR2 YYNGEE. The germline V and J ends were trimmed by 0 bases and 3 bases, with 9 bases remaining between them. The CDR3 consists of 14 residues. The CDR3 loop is CASSVGSGDYGYTF. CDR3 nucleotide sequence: TGTGCCAGCAGCGTAGGCTCAGGGGACTATGGCTACACCTTC.

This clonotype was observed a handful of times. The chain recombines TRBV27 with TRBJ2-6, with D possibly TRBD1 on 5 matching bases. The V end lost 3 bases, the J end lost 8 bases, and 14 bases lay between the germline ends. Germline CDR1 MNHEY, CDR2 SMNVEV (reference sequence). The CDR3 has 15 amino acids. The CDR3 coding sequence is TGTGCCAGCAGTTTTCCCCCCCCAGGGCCCAACGTCCTGACTTTC. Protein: CASSFPPPGPNVLTF.

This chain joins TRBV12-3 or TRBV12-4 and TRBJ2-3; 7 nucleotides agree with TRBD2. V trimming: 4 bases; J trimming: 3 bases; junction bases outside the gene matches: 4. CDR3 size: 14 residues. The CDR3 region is CASSSSGVTDTQYF. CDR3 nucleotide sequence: TGTGCCAGCAGTTCTAGCGGTGTTACAGATACGCAGTATTTT.

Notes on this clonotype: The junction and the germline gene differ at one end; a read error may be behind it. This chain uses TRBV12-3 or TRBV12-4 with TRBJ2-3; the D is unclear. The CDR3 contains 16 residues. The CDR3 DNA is TGTGCCAGCAGTCCCCAGGCCGCCGTAGGCGCAGATATGCAGTATTTT. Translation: CASSPQAAVGADMQYF.

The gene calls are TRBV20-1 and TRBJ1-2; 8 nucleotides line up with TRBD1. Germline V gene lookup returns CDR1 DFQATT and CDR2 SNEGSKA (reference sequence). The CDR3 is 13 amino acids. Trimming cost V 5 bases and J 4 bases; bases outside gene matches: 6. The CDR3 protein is CSAQRQGSYGYTF. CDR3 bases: TGCAGTGCTCAAAGACAGGGGAGCTATGGCTACACCTTC.

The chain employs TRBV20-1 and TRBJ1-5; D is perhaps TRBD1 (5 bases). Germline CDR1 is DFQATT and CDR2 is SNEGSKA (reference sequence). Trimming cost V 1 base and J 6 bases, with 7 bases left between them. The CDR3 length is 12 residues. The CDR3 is CSARGGTQPQHF. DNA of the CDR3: TGCAGTGCTAGAGGAGGGACTCAGCCCCAGCATTTT.

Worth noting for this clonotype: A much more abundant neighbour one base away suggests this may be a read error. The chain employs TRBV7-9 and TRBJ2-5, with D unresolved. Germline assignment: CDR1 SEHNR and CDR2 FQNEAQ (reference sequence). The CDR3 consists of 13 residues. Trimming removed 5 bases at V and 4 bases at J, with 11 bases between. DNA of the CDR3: TGTGCCAGCAGCGTCACGGTTGGAGAGACCCAGTACTTC. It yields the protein CASSVTVGETQYF.

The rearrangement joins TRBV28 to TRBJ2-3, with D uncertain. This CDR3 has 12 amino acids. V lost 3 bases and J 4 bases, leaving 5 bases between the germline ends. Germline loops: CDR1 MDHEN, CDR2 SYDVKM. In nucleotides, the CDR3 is TGTGCCAGCAGTTTTAATCCAGATACGCAGTATTTT. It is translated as CASSFNPDTQYF.

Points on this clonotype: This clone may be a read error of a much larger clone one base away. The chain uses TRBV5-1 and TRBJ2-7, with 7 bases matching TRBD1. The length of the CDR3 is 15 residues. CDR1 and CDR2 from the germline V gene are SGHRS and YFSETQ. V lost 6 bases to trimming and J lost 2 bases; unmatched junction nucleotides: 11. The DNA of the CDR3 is TGCGCCAGCAACCCGCACAGGGGTCCCACCTACGAGCAGTACTTC. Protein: CASNPHRGPTYEQYF.

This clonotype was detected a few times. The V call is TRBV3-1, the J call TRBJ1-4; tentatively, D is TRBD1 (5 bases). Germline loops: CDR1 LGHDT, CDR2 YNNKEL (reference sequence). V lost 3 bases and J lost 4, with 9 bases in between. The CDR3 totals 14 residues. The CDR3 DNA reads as TGTGCCAGCAGCCAGAGACAGTTTAATGAAAAACTGTTTTTT. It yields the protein CASSQRQFNEKLFF. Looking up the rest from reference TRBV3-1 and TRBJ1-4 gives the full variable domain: DTAVSQTPKYLVTQMGNDKSIKCEQNLGHDTMYWYKQDSKKFLKIMFSYNNKELIINETVPNRFSPKSPDKAHLNLHINSLELGDSAVYFCASSQRQFNEKLFFGSGTQLSVL.

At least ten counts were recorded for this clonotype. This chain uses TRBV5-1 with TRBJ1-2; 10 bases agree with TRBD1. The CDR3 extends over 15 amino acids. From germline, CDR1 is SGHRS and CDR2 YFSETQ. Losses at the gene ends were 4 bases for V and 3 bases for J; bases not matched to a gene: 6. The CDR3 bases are TGCGCCAGCAGCCTGATTGGGACAGGGGACTATGGCTACACCTTC. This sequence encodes CASSLIGTGDYGYTF.

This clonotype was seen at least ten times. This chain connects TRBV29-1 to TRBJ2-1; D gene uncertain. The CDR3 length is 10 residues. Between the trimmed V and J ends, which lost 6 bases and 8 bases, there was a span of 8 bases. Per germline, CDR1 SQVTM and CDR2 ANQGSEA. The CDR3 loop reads CSVWMDEQFF. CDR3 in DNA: TGCAGCGTATGGATGGATGAGCAGTTCTTC.

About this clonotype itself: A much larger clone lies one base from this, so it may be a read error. The CDR3 region is CASRTLGSGSPYNEQFF. The DNA for the CDR3 is TGTGCCAGCAGGACCCTGGGTAGCGGAAGCCCCTACAATGAGCAGTTCTTC. The chain carries TRBV7-9 and TRBJ2-1; D perhaps matches TRBD2 (6 bases). The CDR3 length is 17 residues. The V and J ends lost 6 bases and 2 bases respectively, with 20 bases between them. Germline V gene sequence: CDR1 SEHNR, CDR2 FQNEAQ (reference sequence).